The rows below give T cell receptor beta chains drawn from one sample of a study of patients and donors after allogeneic stem cell transplantation. TCRdb processed the RT-PCR reads anew with MiXCR; each CDR3 protein has one entry. The sample lists some 160,000 distinct CDR3 sequences, 24% occurring once. Sequenced input: blood, either unsorted or a sorted T cell fraction (not recorded which). These receptors came from a human donor who was either an allogeneic HSCT recipient or a stem cell or donor lymphocyte infusion donor (not recorded which). It is not recorded whose cells these are; they may come from a transplant donor. Each CDR3 is given with its conserved first and last residue. The order of the fields is clone size, D gene, V gene, J gene, CDR3 length, CDR3 protein, CDR3 DNA. The D gene is left open where the match is weak. Clone size, where shown, is once, few, many, or a class for clones that have expanded.

>-|-|TRBV27|TRBJ1-2|13
CASSSRGANGYTF
TGTGCCAGCAGTTCCCGCGGGGCCAATGGCTACACCTTC
>-|-|TRBV6-5|TRBJ1-6|14
CASSYDRYNSPLHF
TGTGCCAGCAGTTACGATCGATATAATTCACCCCTCCACTTT
>-|-|TRBV7-9|TRBJ1-2|13
CASSSGTNYGYTF
TGTGCCAGCAGCTCCGGGACAAACTATGGCTACACCTTC
>-|-|TRBV12-3/TRBV12-4|TRBJ2-4|11
CASSLGLARYF
TGTGCCAGCAGTCTAGGGTTGGCGAGGTACTTC
>few|-|TRBV12-3/TRBV12-4|TRBJ1-1|15
CASSPPVVVNTEAFF
TGTGCCAGCAGCCCTCCCGTCGTGGTGAACACTGAAGCTTTCTTT
>-|-|TRBV20-1|TRBJ1-2|14
CSARGGPMNYGYTF
TGCAGTGCTAGAGGGGGTCCCATGAACTATGGCTACACCTTC
>once|TRBD2|TRBV15|TRBJ2-7|14
CATSKEAGFYEQYF
TGTGCCACCAGCAAAGAAGCGGGGTTCTACGAGCAGTACTTC
>-|-|TRBV11-1|TRBJ1-2|15
CASSPDSRANYGYTF
TGTGCCAGCAGCCCCGACAGCCGAGCTAACTATGGCTACACCTTC
>-|-|TRBV5-6|TRBJ1-4|12
CASSLDREKLFF
TGTGCCAGCAGCTTGGATCGCGAAAAACTGTTTTTT
>few|-|TRBV7-8|TRBJ2-5|14
CASSEDTSQETQYF
TGTGCCAGCAGCGAAGACACTTCCCAAGAGACCCAGTACTTC
>few|-|TRBV20-1|TRBJ1-5|13
CSARDGGGQPQHF
TGCAGTGCTAGAGACGGGGGGGGTCAGCCCCAGCATTTT
>-|TRBD1|TRBV15|TRBJ2-2|15
CATSRRTGGPGELFF
TGTGCCACCAGCAGACGGACAGGGGGACCCGGGGAGCTGTTTTTT
>-|-|TRBV20-1|TRBJ1-1|12
CSARSLNTEAFF
TGCAGTGCTAGAAGCTTGAACACTGAAGCTTTCTTT
>-|-|TRBV5-5|TRBJ1-1|15
CASSLATRGGTEAFF
TGTGCCAGCAGCCTCGCTACAAGGGGCGGCACTGAAGCTTTCTTT
>few|-|TRBV5-1|TRBJ1-1|13
CASRLDRNTEAFF
TGCGCCAGCAGGCTGGACAGAAACACTGAAGCTTTCTTT
>-|-|TRBV24-1|TRBJ2-2|15
CATSDRYSYTGELFF
TGTGCCACCAGTGACCGGTACAGTTACACCGGGGAGCTGTTTTTT
>-|TRBD1|TRBV20-1|TRBJ2-2|14
CSVYGQGAGGELFF
TGCAGTGTATATGGACAGGGGGCCGGCGGGGAGCTGTTTTTT
>many|-|TRBV10-3|TRBJ1-4|17
CAISESMEVATNEKLFF
TGTGCCATCAGTGAGTCTATGGAGGTTGCAACTAATGAAAAACTGTTTTTT
>-|TRBD2|TRBV15|TRBJ2-3|19
CATSRAYSRLAGGRDTQYF
TGTGCCACCAGCAGAGCTTATTCGCGACTAGCGGGAGGAAGAGATACGCAGTATTTT
>-|TRBD1|TRBV20-1|TRBJ1-2|14
CSATDRVNLYGYTF
TGCAGTGCCACGGACAGGGTAAACCTCTATGGCTACACCTTC
>few|-|TRBV27|TRBJ2-1|14
CASSPGTLDDEQFF
TGTGCCAGCAGTCCCGGGACGTTAGATGATGAGCAGTTCTTC
>-|-|TRBV18|TRBJ2-1|15
CASSLPWGWYNEQFF
TGTGCCAGCTCGCTACCTTGGGGCTGGTACAATGAGCAGTTCTTC
>-|-|TRBV6-2/TRBV6-3|TRBJ2-2|12
CASRSGMAELFF
TGTGCCAGCAGGTCCGGTATGGCGGAGCTGTTTTTT
>many|-|TRBV2|TRBJ1-4|14
CASNRAASNEKLFF
TGTGCCAGTAACAGGGCCGCGTCTAATGAAAAACTGTTTTTT
>few|TRBD1|TRBV20-1|TRBJ1-1|12
CSGREGATEAFF
TGCAGTGGACGAGAGGGGGCGACTGAAGCTTTCTTT
>-|TRBD1|TRBV28|TRBJ1-2|15
CASTFSRTGDYGYTF
TGTGCCAGCACCTTTAGTCGGACAGGGGACTATGGCTACACCTTC
>-|TRBD1|TRBV7-4|TRBJ1-1|14
CASSQRQGGTEAFF
TGTGCCAGCAGCCAACGACAGGGGGGGACTGAAGCTTTCTTT
>few|-|TRBV7-9|TRBJ1-2|14
CASSLASGGYGYTF
TGTGCCAGCAGCTTAGCATCCGGAGGCTATGGCTACACCTTC